A selection of T cell receptor beta chains follows, all from one sample in a study of shared clonotypes between healthy human individuals. Data came from immunoSEQ multiplex PCR; TCRdb stores just in-frame clones and leaves some out. The table lists about 2.1 million clones, 93% of them singletons. Material for sequencing was naive CD8+ T cells from PBMCs. The receptors were sampled from a man aged 18 to 30 in good health. Some clones in this sample may be carry-over from other donors' samples. Each CDR3 is given with its conserved first and last residue. Fields, in order: J gene, clone size, V gene, D gene, CDR3 protein, CDR3 DNA. A D gene is named only where the DNA matches it firmly. Clone size is shown for a subset of rows, as once, few, many or a class of expanded clone.

J: TRBJ2-3
size: .
V: TRBV29-1
D: .
CDR3: CSASLVGVRTDTQYF
DNA: TGCAGCGCCTCGCTTGTAGGGGTGCGCACAGATACGCAGTATTTT

J: TRBJ2-1
size: .
V: TRBV7-9
D: .
CDR3: CASSPPVGPGYNEQFF
DNA: TGTGCCAGCAGCCCCCCTGTTGGTCCAGGCTACAATGAGCAGTTCTTC

J: TRBJ1-2
size: .
V: TRBV15
D: .
CDR3: CATSTKTAPMGYGYTF
DNA: TGTGCCACCAGCACGAAAACAGCGCCCATGGGCTATGGCTACACCTTC

J: TRBJ2-2
size: .
V: TRBV6-1
D: TRBD2
CDR3: CASSALAGGHTKNTGELFF
DNA: TGTGCCAGCAGTGCCCTAGCGGGAGGCCATACAAAGAACACCGGGGAGCTGTTTTTT

J: TRBJ1-1
size: .
V: TRBV13
D: .
CDR3: CASSPLRSNIEAFF
DNA: TGTGCCAGCAGCCCCCTCCGTTCTAACATTGAAGCTTTCTTT

J: TRBJ2-1
size: .
V: TRBV28
D: .
CDR3: CASSLGLGEQFF
DNA: TGTGCCAGCAGTTTAGGGCTTGGGGAGCAGTTCTTC

J: TRBJ2-1
size: .
V: TRBV5-1
D: TRBD1
CDR3: CASSSPGQGGHTGIEQFF
DNA: TGCGCCAGCAGCTCCCCGGGACAGGGAGGCCACACGGGCATTGAGCAGTTCTTC

J: TRBJ2-1
size: .
V: TRBV9
D: TRBD2
CDR3: CASSSAGTSGDNEQFF
DNA: TGTGCCAGCAGCTCAGCCGGGACTAGCGGCGACAATGAGCAGTTCTTC

J: TRBJ2-3
size: .
V: TRBV7-6
D: .
CDR3: CASSSNRGQLSSTDTQYF
DNA: TGTGCCAGCAGCAGCAACCGGGGTCAACTTTCCAGCACAGATACGCAGTATTTT

J: TRBJ2-7
size: .
V: TRBV7-3
D: .
CDR3: CASSLRVEGLSYEQYF
DNA: TGTGCCAGCAGCTTAAGAGTAGAGGGTTTAAGCTACGAGCAGTACTTC

J: TRBJ1-2
size: once
V: TRBV29-1
D: TRBD1
CDR3: CSVGPSTGESYGYTF
DNA: TGCAGCGTTGGTCCCTCGACAGGGGAAAGCTATGGCTACACCTTC

J: TRBJ2-2
size: .
V: TRBV29-1
D: .
CDR3: CSVQVPNTGELFF
DNA: TGCAGCGTTCAAGTCCCGAACACCGGGGAGCTGTTTTTT

J: TRBJ2-1
size: .
V: TRBV4-1
D: .
CDR3: CASSQDGRYQFF
DNA: TGCGCCAGCAGCCAAGATGGGAGATATCAGTTCTTC

J: TRBJ1-3
size: .
V: TRBV4-1
D: .
CDR3: CASSPISRAGNTIYF
DNA: TGCGCCAGCAGCCCGATCTCGAGGGCTGGAAACACCATATATTTT

J: TRBJ2-5
size: .
V: TRBV7-9
D: .
CDR3: CASSVRLGLQETQYF
DNA: TGTGCCAGCAGCGTGAGACTAGGCCTCCAAGAGACCCAGTACTTC

J: TRBJ2-3
size: .
V: TRBV9
D: .
CDR3: CASTVSGTQTGTQYF
DNA: TGTGCCAGCACGGTTTCCGGGACCCAAACGGGTACGCAGTATTTT

J: TRBJ2-5
size: .
V: TRBV28
D: .
CDR3: CASKGEETQYF
DNA: TGTGCCAGCAAGGGGGAAGAGACCCAGTACTTC

J: TRBJ2-7
size: .
V: TRBV7-9
D: .
CDR3: CASSYDPQGSYEQYF
DNA: TGTGCCAGCAGCTATGATCCTCAGGGTTCCTACGAGCAGTACTTC

J: TRBJ2-7
size: once
V: TRBV13
D: .
CDR3: CASSLRGTYEQYF
DNA: TGTGCCAGCAGCTTAAGGGGGACCTACGAGCAGTACTTC

J: TRBJ2-2
size: .
V: TRBV29-1
D: TRBD2
CDR3: CSGGLAGVGGELFF
DNA: TGCAGCGGTGGTCTAGCGGGAGTTGGCGGGGAGCTGTTTTTT